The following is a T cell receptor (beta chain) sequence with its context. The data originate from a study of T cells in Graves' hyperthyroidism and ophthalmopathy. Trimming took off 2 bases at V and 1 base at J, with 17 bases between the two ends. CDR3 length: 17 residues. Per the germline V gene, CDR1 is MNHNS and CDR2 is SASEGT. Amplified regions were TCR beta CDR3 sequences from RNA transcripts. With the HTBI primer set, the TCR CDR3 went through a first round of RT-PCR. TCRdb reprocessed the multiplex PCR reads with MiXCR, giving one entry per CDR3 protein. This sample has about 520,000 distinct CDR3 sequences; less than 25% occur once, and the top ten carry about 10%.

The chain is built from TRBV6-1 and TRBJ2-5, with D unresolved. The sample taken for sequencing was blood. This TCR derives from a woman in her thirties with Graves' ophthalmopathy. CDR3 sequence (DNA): TGTGCCAGCAGTGAAAGCCCGCGTCTAGTCGCCCAAGAGACCCAGTACTTC. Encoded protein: CASSESPRLVAQETQYF.